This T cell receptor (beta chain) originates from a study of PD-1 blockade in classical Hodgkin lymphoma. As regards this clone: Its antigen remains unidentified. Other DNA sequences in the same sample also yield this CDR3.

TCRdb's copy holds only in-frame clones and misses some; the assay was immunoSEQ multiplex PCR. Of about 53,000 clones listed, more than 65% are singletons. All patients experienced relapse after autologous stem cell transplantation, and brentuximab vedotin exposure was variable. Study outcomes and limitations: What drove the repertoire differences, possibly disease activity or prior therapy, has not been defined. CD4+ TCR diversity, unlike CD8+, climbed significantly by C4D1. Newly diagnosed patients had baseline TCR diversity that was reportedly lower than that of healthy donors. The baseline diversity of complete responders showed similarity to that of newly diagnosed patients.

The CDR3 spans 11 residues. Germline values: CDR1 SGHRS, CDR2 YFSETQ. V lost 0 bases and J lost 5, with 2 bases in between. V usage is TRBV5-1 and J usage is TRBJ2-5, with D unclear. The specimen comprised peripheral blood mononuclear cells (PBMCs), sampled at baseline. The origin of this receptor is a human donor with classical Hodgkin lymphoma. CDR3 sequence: CASSLEETQYF. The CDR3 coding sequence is TGCGCCAGCAGCTTGGAGGAGACCCAGTACTTC.